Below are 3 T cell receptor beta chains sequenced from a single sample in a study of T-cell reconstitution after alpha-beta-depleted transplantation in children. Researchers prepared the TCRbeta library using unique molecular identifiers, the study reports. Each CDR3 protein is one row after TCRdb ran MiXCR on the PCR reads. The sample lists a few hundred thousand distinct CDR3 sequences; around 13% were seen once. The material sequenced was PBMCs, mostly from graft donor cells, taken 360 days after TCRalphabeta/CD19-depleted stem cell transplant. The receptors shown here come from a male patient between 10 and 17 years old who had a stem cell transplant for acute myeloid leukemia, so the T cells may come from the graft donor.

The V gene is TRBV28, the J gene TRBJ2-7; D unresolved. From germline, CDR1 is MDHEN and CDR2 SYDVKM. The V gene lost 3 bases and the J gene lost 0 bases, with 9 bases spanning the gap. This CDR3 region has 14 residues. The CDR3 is CASSFPASSYEQYF. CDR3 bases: TGTGCCAGCAGTTTCCCGGCTAGCTCCTACGAGCAGTACTTC. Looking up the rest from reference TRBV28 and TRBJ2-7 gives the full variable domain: DVKVTQSSRYLVKRTGEKVFLECVQDMDHENMFWYRQDPGLGLRLIYFSYDVKMKEKGDIPEGYSVSREKKERFSLILESASTNQTSMYLCASSFPASSYEQYFGPGTRLTVT.

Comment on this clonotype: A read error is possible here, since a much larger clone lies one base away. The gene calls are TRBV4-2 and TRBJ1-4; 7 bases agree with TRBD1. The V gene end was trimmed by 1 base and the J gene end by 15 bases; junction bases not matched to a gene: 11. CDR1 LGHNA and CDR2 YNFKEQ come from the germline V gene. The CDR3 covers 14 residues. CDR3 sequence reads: CASSQAAGTVKVFF. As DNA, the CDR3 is TGTGCCAGCAGCCAAGCCGCCGGGACAGTTAAAGTGTTTTTT.

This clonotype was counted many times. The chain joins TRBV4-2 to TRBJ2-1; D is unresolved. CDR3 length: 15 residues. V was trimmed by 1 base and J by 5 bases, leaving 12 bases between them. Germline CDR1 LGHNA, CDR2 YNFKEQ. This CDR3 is CASSQVPETNNEQFF. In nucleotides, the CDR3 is TGTGCCAGCAGCCAAGTACCCGAGACAAACAATGAGCAGTTCTTC.